The 20 T cell receptor beta chains listed next were all sequenced from one sample in a study of CD8+CD57+ T cells in acquired aplastic anemia. Profiling of TCR beta VDJ combinations and CDR3 sequences used genomic DNA as template. TCRdb ran MiXCR on the reads and lists one entry per CDR3 protein. Found here are roughly 420,000 distinct CDR3 sequences, about two thirds of them singletons; the top ten hold approximately 4%. Sequences were obtained from sorted CD4+, CD8+, or CD8+CD57+ T cells (not recorded which) from PBMCs. The receptors here all came from a human donor in good health, serving as a control.

This clonotype was seen a few times. The chain couples TRBV9 to TRBJ2-5; the D gene is possibly TRBD1 (6 bases). The V gene's germline CDR1 is SGDLS and CDR2 YYNGEE. The V end was cut by 0 bases, the J end by 3 bases, with 9 bases between. The CDR3 has 14 amino acids. Here the CDR3 reads CASSVDSGEETQYF. In DNA form, the CDR3 reads TGTGCCAGCAGCGTAGATTCAGGGGAAGAGACCCAGTACTTC.

This clonotype came up once. This chain joins TRBV11-2 and TRBJ1-4, with 10 bases lining up with TRBD1. Per germline, CDR1 SGHAT and CDR2 FQNNGV. The CDR3 is 15 amino acids. J lost 6 bases, V lost 5 bases, and 6 bases had no gene match. CDR3 sequence: CASSTCDRGHEKLFF. CDR3 bases: TGTGCCAGCAGCACGTGCGACAGGGGGCATGAAAAACTGTTTTTT.

This clonotype came up many times. The chain links TRBV9 to TRBJ1-1; 11 bases match TRBD1. CDR3 length equals 16 residues. Germline CDR1 reads SGDLS; CDR2 reads YYNGEE. After removal of 3 bases from V and 6 bases from J, the junction contained 10 bases not matched to a gene. The CDR3 loop is CASSAGGQGAVAEAFF. The CDR3 region has the DNA TGTGCCAGCAGCGCCGGTGGACAGGGGGCGGTGGCTGAAGCTTTCTTT.

This clonotype was observed many times. V and J are TRBV29-1 and TRBJ2-3, with D unresolved. The germline V gene has CDR1 SQVTM and CDR2 ANQGSEA. The CDR3 covers 11 residues. V gave up 8 bases and J gave up 3 bases, with 9 bases separating them. The CDR3 nucleotides are TGCAGCATCACAGATACAGATACGCAGTATTTT. Its translation: CSITDTDTQYF.

A single count supports this clonotype. No conserved phenylalanine or tryptophan ends this CDR3, so it is likely a read error. The DNA is left out, because the CDR3 cannot be placed on it with certainty; the CDR3 is given as TCRdb lists it. The genes are TRBV2 and TRBJ1-1. Germline V gene lookup returns CDR1 SNHLY and CDR2 FYNNEI. The CDR3 is made up of 13 amino acids, end residues included. This chain's CDR3 is CASSIGPHTDDFY.

V gene TRBV7-2 combines with J gene TRBJ1-2, with D perhaps TRBD1 (5 bases). The CDR3 runs 16 residues. Germline-derived CDR1 and CDR2 are SGHTA and FQGNSA. Trimming pared 1 base from V and 10 bases from J, leaving 22 bases between. The CDR3, as DNA: TGTGCCAGCAGCTTAGTAGGACACGGCCACTATGGCTACTACACCTTC. This translates into CASSLVGHGHYGYYTF.

The chain uses TRBV12-5 and TRBJ2-5; D is unclear. Trimming took off 4 bases at V and 5 bases at J, with 14 bases between the two ends. The CDR3 length is 14 residues. Germline-derived CDR1 and CDR2 are LGHNT and FRNRAP. Here the CDR3 DNA reads TGTGCTAGTGGTTCGAGCCCTACACCGGAGACCCAGTACTTC. Its protein product is CASGSSPTPETQYF.

The sample holds many counts of this clonotype. This chain connects TRBV9 to TRBJ2-1; 8 bases fit TRBD2. The germline V gene has CDR1 SGDLS and CDR2 YYNGEE. V lost 4 bases and J lost 2; bases outside the gene matches: 5. The CDR3 has 15 amino acids. CDR3 loop: CASSPTGGAYNEQFF. The CDR3 DNA reads as TGTGCCAGCAGCCCTACGGGGGGGGCCTACAATGAGCAGTTCTTC.

The CDR3 DNA reads as TGCGCCACCTCTGTCCTTCGGGCCCTAAACACTGAAGCTTTCTTT. Amino acid sequence: CATSVLRALNTEAFF. The chain links TRBV10-2 to TRBJ1-1; D gene ambiguous. V was shortened by 10 bases and J by 2 bases, with 20 bases between the two germline ends. This CDR3 has 15 amino acids. Germline V gene lookup returns CDR1 WSHSY and CDR2 SAAADI.

The gene calls are TRBV7-3 and TRBJ2-7, with D maybe TRBD1 (6 bases). Germline V CDR1 and CDR2: SGHTA, FQGTGA. Trimming stripped 5 bases from V and 9 bases from J, with 14 bases between. The CDR3 extends over 12 amino acids. CDR3 loop: CASSISRGGQYF. DNA of the CDR3: TGTGCCAGCAGCATCAGCAGGGGCGGGCAGTACTTC.

This chain connects TRBV2 to TRBJ1-4; D uncertain. Looked up from germline, CDR1 is SNHLY and CDR2 is FYNNEI. Trimming removed 3 bases from V and 14 bases from J, with 16 bases in between. This CDR3 comprises 13 residues. The CDR3 DNA follows: TGTGCCAGCAGTGAGACATATAATGAATACCTGTTTTTT. It specifies CASSETYNEYLFF.

The rearrangement joins TRBV2 to TRBJ1-2, with 9 bases that match TRBD1. The germline V gene encodes CDR1 SNHLY and CDR2 FYNNEI. The CDR3 loop spans 16 amino acids. J gave up 8 bases and V 2 bases, and 12 bases lay outside the gene matches. The CDR3 is CASSELLLQGAIGYTF. For the CDR3, the DNA is TGTGCCAGCAGTGAACTCCTTTTACAGGGGGCAATCGGCTACACCTTC.

This clonotype occurred many times. CDR3 sequence (DNA): TGTGCCAGCAGCTTGGGGGTAGTTGCTGGGGCTAACTATGGCTACACCTTC. Protein: CASSLGVVAGANYGYTF. This chain links TRBV5-4 with TRBJ1-2; D unclear. Per the germline V gene, CDR1 is SGHNT and CDR2 is YYREEE (reference sequence). The V end lost 0 bases, the J end lost 0 bases, and 15 bases lay between the germline ends. The CDR3 contains 17 residues.

V is TRBV12-3 or TRBV12-4 and J is TRBJ1-3; a possible D gene is TRBD1 (5 bases). CDR3 size: 16 residues. CDR3 DNA sequence: TGTGCTAGTGGCTTAACGGGGGGGAACTCTGGAAACACCATATATTTT. As protein: CASGLTGGNSGNTIYF.

This rearrangement joins TRBV12-3 or TRBV12-4 to TRBJ2-3, with D possibly being TRBD2 (6 bases). This CDR3 is built from 13 residues. V was cut by 6 bases and J by 0 bases, with 7 bases left in between. In DNA form, the CDR3 reads TGTGCCAGCAGGGGAGGTAGCACAGATACGCAGTATTTT. Its protein is CASRGGSTDTQYF.

Ten or more counts support this clonotype. The chain joins TRBV20-1 to TRBJ1-4, with 10 bases identical to TRBD1. The CDR3 runs 16 residues. Germline values: CDR1 DFQATT, CDR2 SNEGSKA (reference sequence). With V trimmed by 0 bases and J by 8 bases, 9 bases remained unmatched. DNA for the CDR3: TGCAGTGCTAGAGATGATCGACAGGGGGCGGGAGAAAAACTGTTTTTT. This codes for CSARDDRQGAGEKLFF.

This clonotype was counted between two and nine times. This chain links TRBV10-3 with TRBJ1-2; D may be TRBD1 (5 bases). V dropped 2 bases and J dropped 4 bases, with 11 bases sitting between them. Germline lookup yields CDR1 ENHRY and CDR2 SYGVKD. The CDR3 has 14 residues. The CDR3 sequence: CAISEKQGTYGYTF. CDR3 nucleotide sequence: TGTGCCATCAGTGAGAAGCAGGGAACCTATGGCTACACCTTC.

This clonotype was observed a few times. The chain joins TRBV15 to TRBJ2-1, with 10 bases lining up with TRBD2. CDR1 and CDR2 from the germline V gene are LNHNV and YYDKDF (reference sequence). V lost 3 bases to trimming and J lost 5 bases; unmatched junction nucleotides: 4. This CDR3 region has 15 residues. The CDR3 spells CATSRKAGGDNEQFF. CDR3 DNA: TGTGCCACCAGCAGGAAAGCGGGAGGGGACAATGAGCAGTTCTTC.

The chain links TRBV25-1 to TRBJ1-3; the D is unclear. CDR1 MGHDK and CDR2 SYGVNS come from the germline V gene. The CDR3 is made up of 13 amino acids. V lost 3 bases, J lost 5 bases, and 8 bases lay in between. The CDR3 DNA reads TGTGCCAGCAGTGATCCCTCCCGAAACACCATATATTTT. This codes for CASSDPSRNTIYF. Combining the CDR3 with reference TRBV25-1 and TRBJ1-3 gives the whole variable domain EADIYQTPRYLVIGTGKKITLECSQTMGHDKMYWYQQDPGMELHLIHYSYGVNSTEKGDLSSESTVSRIRTEHFPLTLESARPSHTSQYLCASSDPSRNTIYFGEGSWLTVV.

A note on this clonotype: Because the CDR3's place on the DNA is in doubt, the DNA is left out and the CDR3 is given as listed by TCRdb. The rearrangement joins TRBV7-2 to TRBJ1-5. The CDR3 comprises 14 residues, both ends counted. CDR1 is SGHTA, CDR2 FQGNSA, per germline. This CDR3 reads CASSPIYGNTFGSF.